The 24 T cell receptor beta chains reported below all come from one sample, sequenced in a study of cytotoxic CD8 clonotypes in ibrutinib-treated CLL. TCRdb's table, derived via immunoSEQ multiplex PCR, lists solely in-frame clones and lacks some. Of around 33,000 clones listed, approximately 69% are singletons. The material sequenced was PBMCs, taken before ibrutinib treatment. The receptors shown here come from a human donor with chronic lymphocytic leukemia.

This sequence joins TRBV30 and TRBJ2-1; D is unclear. Germline V gene data show CDR1 as GTSNPN and CDR2 as SVGIG (reference sequence). This CDR3 comprises 16 residues. V gave up 1 base and J gave up 5 bases, with 18 bases separating them. The CDR3: CAWSESSGVVNNEQFF. The CDR3 bases are TGTGCCTGGAGTGAGTCTAGTGGGGTGGTAAACAATGAGCAGTTCTTC.

This sequence joins TRBV7-7 and TRBJ2-7, with 7 bases fitting TRBD1. The germline V gene encodes CDR1 SSHAT and CDR2 FNYEAQ (reference sequence). V shed 5 bases and J 5 bases; nucleotides not matched to a gene: 6. The CDR3 runs to 13 residues. CDR3 loop: CASSTDRDHEQYF. In nucleotides, the CDR3 is TGTGCCAGCAGCACAGACAGGGACCACGAGCAGTACTTC.

The rearrangement uses TRBV10-3 and TRBJ1-1; no reliable D call. The V gene lost 11 bases and the J gene lost 3 bases, with 13 bases spanning the gap. The CDR3 totals 12 residues. Germline V gene data show CDR1 as ENHRY and CDR2 as SYGVKD. CDR3 nucleotides: TGTGCCTTACAGCTTGGGGACACTGAAGCTTTCTTT. This gives the protein CALQLGDTEAFF.

The sample holds one count of this clone. This chain uses TRBV28 with TRBJ2-7; D tentatively fits TRBD1 or TRBD2 (5 bases each). Deletions cut 3 bases from V and 6 bases from J, with 15 bases between. CDR1 and CDR2 from the germline V gene are MDHEN and SYDVKM. CDR3 length equals 14 residues. The CDR3 bases are TGTGCCAGCAGTTTTCGGGGCCCTCATCGCGAGCAGTACTTC. The encoded protein is CASSFRGPHREQYF.

The V gene is TRBV15, the J gene TRBJ2-5, with D perhaps matching TRBD2 (5 bases). Between the trimmed V and J ends, which lost 0 bases and 1 base, there was a span of 21 bases. CDR3 length: 19 residues. Germline V CDR1 and CDR2: LNHNV, YYDKDF (reference sequence). DNA of the CDR3: TGTGCCACCAGCAGAGATCGTCTAGAGGGTAAATTAGGCCAAGAGACCCAGTACTTC. Translated, it gives CATSRDRLEGKLGQETQYF.

This clone was detected only a few times. This chain links TRBV28 with TRBJ1-1; D gene ambiguous. CDR3 length: 11 residues. Trimming took 8 bases from V and 7 from J, leaving 11 bases between them. CDR1 is MDHEN, CDR2 SYDVKM, per germline. CDR3 in amino acids: CASHPGGEAFF. The CDR3 DNA reads as TGTGCCAGCCACCCGGGCGGTGAAGCTTTCTTT.

This clone turned up a few times. This chain uses TRBV27 with TRBJ2-3; 10 bases map to TRBD1. The CDR3 contains 18 residues. The germline CDR1 and CDR2 sequences are MNHEY and SMNVEV (reference sequence). The junction had 13 bases not matched to a gene; V was cut back by 2 bases and J by 5 bases. The CDR3, as DNA: TGTGCCAGCAGTTTAAATGGTATTGGGACAGGGGCGGGAGATACGCAGTATTTT. Its protein product is CASSLNGIGTGAGDTQYF.

The V gene is TRBV9, the J gene TRBJ2-7; D not certain. V lost 4 bases and J 5 bases, leaving 7 bases between the germline ends. The CDR3 is made up of 11 amino acids. Germline assignment: CDR1 SGDLS and CDR2 YYNGEE. This chain's CDR3 is CASSSSDEQYF. CDR3 DNA: TGTGCCAGCAGCTCTTCGGACGAGCAGTACTTC.

This chain connects TRBV6-5 to TRBJ2-3; D is unclear. The CDR3 has 11 residues. Per the germline V gene, CDR1 is MNHEY and CDR2 is SVGAGI. With 5 bases removed from V and 14 bases from J, the gap between germline ends came to 14 bases. The CDR3 here is CASSPGTLRYF. CDR3 sequence (DNA): TGTGCCAGCAGTCCTGGAACACTCCGGTATTTT.

This rearrangement joins TRBV6-4 to TRBJ2-1; 10 bases are shared with TRBD2. This CDR3 region has 15 residues. Germline loops: CDR1 MRHNA, CDR2 SNTAGT. The V and J ends lost 3 bases and 6 bases, in that order; junction bases with no gene match: 5. The chain's CDR3 is CASSEQAGGPNEQFF. The DNA for the CDR3 is TGTGCCAGCAGTGAGCAAGCGGGAGGGCCCAATGAGCAGTTCTTC.

This clone was found a few times. The rearrangement uses TRBV18 and TRBJ2-2; D gene ambiguous. CDR3 size: 14 residues. Trimming stripped 2 bases from V and 0 bases from J, with 4 bases between. The germline CDR1 and CDR2 sequences are KGHSH and LQKENI. In nucleotides, the CDR3 is TGTGCCAGCTCACCATTCTCGAACACCGGGGAGCTGTTTTTT. This sequence encodes CASSPFSNTGELFF. Drawing the rest from reference TRBV18 and TRBJ2-2, the complete variable domain is NAGVMQNPRHLVRRRGQEARLRCSPMKGHSHVYWYRQLPEEGLKFMVYLQKENIIDESGMPKERFSAEFPKEGPSILRIQQVVRGDSAAYFCASSPFSNTGELFFGEGSRLTVL.

The V gene is TRBV5-1, the J gene TRBJ2-7; 7 nucleotides align to TRBD1. The trim removed 4 bases at V and 6 bases at J, leaving 1 base unmatched. Germline CDR1 reads SGHRS; CDR2 reads YFSETQ. CDR3 length: 11 residues. CDR3 DNA sequence: TGCGCCAGCAGCGCAGGGGGCGAGCAGTACTTC. This encodes CASSAGGEQYF.

The gene calls are TRBV5-1 and TRBJ2-7; TRBD2 agrees at 11 bases. The V gene end was trimmed by 3 bases and the J gene end by 2 bases; junction bases not matched to a gene: 4. The CDR3 is made up of 15 amino acids. Germline V CDR1 and CDR2: SGHRS, YFSETQ. The CDR3 spells CASSSGTSGTYEQYF. As DNA, the CDR3 is TGCGCCAGCAGCTCGGGGACTAGCGGAACCTACGAGCAGTACTTC.

The chain combines TRBV28 with TRBJ1-5; D not resolved. Trimming took off 1 base at V and 4 bases at J, with 8 bases between the two ends. The CDR3 consists of 14 residues. Germline V gene sequence: CDR1 MDHEN, CDR2 SYDVKM. As DNA, the CDR3 is TGTGCCAGCAGTTTATATTACGGAAATCAGCCCCAGCATTTT. Translation: CASSLYYGNQPQHF.

This CDR3 is CASSLSSRGSYNEQFF. The CDR3 DNA sequence: TGTGCCAGCAGCTTGTCTAGTAGGGGCTCCTACAATGAGCAGTTCTTC. The V and J genes are TRBV5-6 and TRBJ2-1, with TRBD1 as a possible D gene (5 bases). The CDR3 runs 16 residues. V was shortened by 1 base and J by 0 bases, with 11 bases between the two germline ends. The V gene's germline CDR1 is SGHDT and CDR2 YYEEEE.

This sequence joins TRBV7-8 and TRBJ1-1; D gene uncertain. With 5 bases removed from V and 1 base from J, the gap between germline ends came to 14 bases. Looked up from germline, CDR1 is SGHVS and CDR2 is FQNEAQ. This CDR3 has 15 residues. The CDR3 protein is CASSGWGDSNTEAFF. The CDR3 nucleotides read TGTGCCAGCAGCGGTTGGGGAGATTCGAACACTGAAGCTTTCTTT.

The chain joins TRBV5-1 to TRBJ2-7, with 7 bases fitting TRBD1. The CDR3 contains 12 residues. CDR1 and CDR2 (germline): SGHRS, YFSETQ. Trimming at V came to 6 bases and at J to 6 bases, leaving 6 bases not matched to a gene. The CDR3 DNA reads TGCGCCAGCACTGGGGACAGTCTCGAGCAGTACTTC. Translating gives CASTGDSLEQYF.

V and J are TRBV18 and TRBJ1-2; D remains ambiguous. The germline CDR1 and CDR2 sequences are KGHSH and LQKENI. V was trimmed by 5 bases and J by 0 bases, leaving 4 bases between them. This CDR3 region has 12 residues. CDR3 DNA sequence: TGTGCCAGCTCAGACGCTAACTATGGCTACACCTTC. Its translation: CASSDANYGYTF.

This chain connects TRBV28 to TRBJ2-7, with no clear D. The CDR3 sequence is 11 residues long. CDR1 MDHEN and CDR2 SYDVKM come from the germline V gene. Deletions cut 6 bases from V and 4 bases from J, with 7 bases between. CDR3 sequence reads: CASSSVYEQYF. The CDR3 region has the DNA TGTGCCAGCAGCTCGGTATACGAGCAGTACTTC.

V usage is TRBV11-2 and J usage is TRBJ2-7, with D perhaps TRBD1 (6 bases). The CDR3 extends over 15 amino acids. Germline V lookup: CDR1 SGHAT, CDR2 FQNNGV. The V end was cut by 0 bases, the J end by 5 bases, with 14 bases between. The CDR3 bases are TGTGCCAGCAGCTTAGAACGAGACAGGATACACGAGCAGTACTTC. As protein: CASSLERDRIHEQYF.

CDR3 amino acids: CASSFHGNTEAFF. In DNA, the CDR3 is TGTGCCAGCAGTTTTCATGGGAACACTGAAGCTTTCTTT. The J gene is TRBJ1-1, the V gene TRBV27; D is undetermined. The germline V and J ends were trimmed by 3 bases and 1 base, with 6 bases remaining between them. The CDR3 contains 13 residues. Per the germline V gene, CDR1 is MNHEY and CDR2 is SMNVEV (reference sequence).

The chain links TRBV14 to TRBJ2-7, with unresolved D. CDR1 SGHDN and CDR2 FVKESK come from the germline V gene. V dropped 2 bases and J dropped 7 bases, with 12 bases sitting between them. CDR3 length: 13 residues. CDR3 protein: CASSQHRPGEQYF. For the CDR3, the DNA is TGTGCCAGCAGCCAACACCGCCCCGGGGAGCAGTACTTC.

This clone was counted a single time. This chain links TRBV12-5 with TRBJ2-1, with TRBD2 matching over 12 bases. The V gene's germline CDR1 is LGHNT and CDR2 FRNRAP. V lost 7 bases, J lost 12 bases, and 7 bases stayed unmatched. The CDR3 length is 13 residues. The CDR3 protein is CASVSSGGVTQFF. In nucleotides, the CDR3 is TGTGCTAGTGTGTCTAGCGGGGGGGTTACGCAGTTCTTC.

The gene calls are TRBV7-9 and TRBJ1-1; D is uncertain. Germline V gene data show CDR1 as SEHNR and CDR2 as FQNEAQ (reference sequence). This CDR3 is built from 11 residues. V was cut by 5 bases and J by 6 bases, with 7 bases left in between. CDR3 in DNA: TGTGCCAGCAGCGCAGATGCTGAAGCTTTCTTT. Amino acid sequence: CASSADAEAFF.